The entry below gives a single TCR beta chain sequence along with its context. Its target is unknown. The record originates from a study of beta chain features in type 1 diabetes. Trimming shortened V by 4 bases and J by 6 bases, and 18 bases separated the two germline ends. This CDR3 is 14 amino acids long. Germline CDR1 and CDR2: SQVTM and ANQGSEA. Reverse transcription of all isolated RNA meant that expressed TCRB transcripts were sequenced. Using immunoSEQ multiplex PCR, the repertoire was profiled, and TCRdb retains in-frame clones only, with some absent. Of 250,000 to 300,000 clones listed, approximately 24% were seen once; the top ten hold about 0.011%. Study outcomes and limitations: A closer apparent resemblance between naive, central memory and Treg TCRB repertoires was seen in patients than in healthy donors. TCRB CDR3s from Type 1 diabetes patients were moderately but significantly shorter in all four CD4+ subsets. The cDNA sequencing approach could over-represent high-TCR-expressing cells. More deletions and fewer insertions at VDJ junctions were seen in type 1 diabetes patients.

V is TRBV29-1 and J is TRBJ1-2; a possible D gene is TRBD1 (6 bases). Sequencing used naive CD4+ T cells from blood. The sequence was obtained from a woman aged 30 to 39 with type 1 diabetes. CDR3 in DNA: TGCAGCGTTGTGGACAGCCTTGATAAAAATGGCTACACCTTC. It codes for CSVVDSLDKNGYTF.